This TCR beta chain was captured by sequencing in a study of regulatory T cells in long-lasting Graves disease. The CDR3 consists of 15 residues. CDR1 and CDR2 from the germline V gene are MNHEY and SVGEGT. Trimming took 3 bases from V and 2 from J, leaving 8 bases between them. Time point meaning: persistent/refractory GD, antithyroid drugs over 5 years with positive TRAb. PBMCs were the source of the RNA used for TCR sequencing. About this clonotype itself: The antigen is undetermined.

Study-wide results and caveats: TCR diversity was lower in persistent Graves' patients than in newly diagnosed ones. Accuracy might have suffered from few samples. Newly diagnosed disease favored TRBV20-1 and TRBJ2-1 over persistent disease.

HTBI primers from iRepertoire and Arm-PCR of CDR3 regions yielded the TCR beta libraries. In the original workflow: Detected in the samples were around 59 TRBV and 14 to 15 TRBJ segments. MiXCR was run by TCRdb on the multiplex PCR reads, yielding one entry per CDR3 protein. The V and J calls were determined by TCRdb, not by the authors. Of about 470,000 distinct CDR3 sequences listed, under 25% are singletons. The starting material was peripheral blood mononuclear cells (PBMCs), obtained when the disease was refractory, from a patient treated with antithyroid drugs. This rearrangement joins TRBV6-2 or TRBV6-3 to TRBJ2-6; D is possibly TRBD1 (5 bases). This TCR was recovered from a female donor with Graves disease. The CDR3 bases are TGTGCCAGCAGTTATCAGGGAACTGGGGCCAACGTCCTGACTTTC. Protein: CASSYQGTGANVLTF.